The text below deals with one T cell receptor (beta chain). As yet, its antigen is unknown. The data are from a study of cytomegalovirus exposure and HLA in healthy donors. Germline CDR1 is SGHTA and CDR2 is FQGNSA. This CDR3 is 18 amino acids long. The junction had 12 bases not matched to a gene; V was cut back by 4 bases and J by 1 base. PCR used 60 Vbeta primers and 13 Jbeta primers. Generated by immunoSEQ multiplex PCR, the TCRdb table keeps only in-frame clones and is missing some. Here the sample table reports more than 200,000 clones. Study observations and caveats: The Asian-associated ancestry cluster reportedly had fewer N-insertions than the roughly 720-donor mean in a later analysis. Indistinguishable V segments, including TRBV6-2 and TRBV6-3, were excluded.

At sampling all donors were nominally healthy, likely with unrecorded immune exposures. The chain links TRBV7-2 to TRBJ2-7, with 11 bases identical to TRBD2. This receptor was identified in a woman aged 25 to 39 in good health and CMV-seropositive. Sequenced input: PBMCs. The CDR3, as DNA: TGTGCCAGCAGCTCACAGACTAGCGGGATAGGGGTTTCCTACGAGCAGTACTTC. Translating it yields CASSSQTSGIGVSYEQYF.